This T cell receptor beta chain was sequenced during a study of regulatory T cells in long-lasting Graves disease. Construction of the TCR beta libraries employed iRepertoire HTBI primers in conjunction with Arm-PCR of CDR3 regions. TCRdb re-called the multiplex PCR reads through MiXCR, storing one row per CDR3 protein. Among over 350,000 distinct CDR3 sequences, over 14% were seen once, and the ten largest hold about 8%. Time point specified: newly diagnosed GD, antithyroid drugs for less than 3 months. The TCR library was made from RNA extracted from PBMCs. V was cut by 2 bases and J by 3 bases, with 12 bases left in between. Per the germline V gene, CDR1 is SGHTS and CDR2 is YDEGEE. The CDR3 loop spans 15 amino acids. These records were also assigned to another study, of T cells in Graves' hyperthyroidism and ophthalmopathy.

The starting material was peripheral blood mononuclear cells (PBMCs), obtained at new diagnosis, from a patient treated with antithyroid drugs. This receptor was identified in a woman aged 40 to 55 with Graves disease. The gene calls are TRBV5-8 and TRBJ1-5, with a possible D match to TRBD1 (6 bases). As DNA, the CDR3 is TGTGCCAGCAGCTTTAGAGGGGGGAACAATCAGCCCCAGCATTTT. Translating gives CASSFRGGNNQPQHF.